The clone carrying this TCR beta chain was seen a handful of times. This sample is part of a study of T cell changes during pregnancy in multiple sclerosis. V was cut by 8 bases and J by 2 bases, with 12 bases left in between. This CDR3 has 13 amino acids. Germline CDR1 and CDR2: MNHEY and SVGAGI. Assay: immunoSEQ multiplex PCR; the TCRdb copy retains only in-frame clones and omits some. The data contain roughly 40,000 clones, roughly 92% of them seen just once; the ten biggest clones take up about 0.73%. This TCR derives from a female donor with multiple sclerosis, enrolled in a pregnancy study. The chain combines TRBV6-5 with TRBJ1-2; possible D gene TRBD1, 5 bases. The sample here was CD4+ T cells from peripheral blood mononuclear cells, taken in the first trimester of pregnancy. The CDR3 region has the DNA TGTGCCAGCTGCGAGTCAGGGAACTATGGCTACACCTTC. Residues: CASCESGNYGYTF.